What follows is one T cell receptor (beta chain) and its context. Its antigen is unknown. Profiled with immunoSEQ multiplex PCR; TCRdb holds only in-frame clones, not every one. The table has tens of thousands of clones, 89% seen once. This record belongs to a study of graft-versus-host responses after intestinal transplantation. Study details: Transplant recipients had multivisceral, liver-intestinal, or isolated intestinal grafts. Following induction with anti-thymocyte globulin, all recipients were given tacrolimus and steroids for two to four years.

Overall study findings and caveats: Allografts carried high graft-versus-host to host-versus-graft clonal ratios in patients having graft-donor T cell macrochimerism. Recipient marrow contained GvH clones, some of which appeared first in ileum or blood.

The germline CDR1 and CDR2 sequences are MNHEY and SVGAGI. The CDR3 consists of 16 residues. V dropped 1 base and J dropped 6; count of bases not matched to a gene: 7. The chain links TRBV6-5 to TRBJ1-2; TRBD1 matches 11 bases. The receptor was isolated from a human patient who received an intestinal transplant, so some T cells may come from the graft donor. This specimen consisted of PBMCs, obtained roughly 64 days after intestinal transplantation. The DNA for the CDR3 is TGTGCCAGCAGTTACTTTCGGACAGGGGGCGCGGATGGCTACACCTTC. Translating gives CASSYFRTGGADGYTF.